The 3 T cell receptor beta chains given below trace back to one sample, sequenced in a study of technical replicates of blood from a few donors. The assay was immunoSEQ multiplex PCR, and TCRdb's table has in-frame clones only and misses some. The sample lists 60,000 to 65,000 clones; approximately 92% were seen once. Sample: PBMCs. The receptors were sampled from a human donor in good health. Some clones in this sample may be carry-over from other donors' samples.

The CDR3 reads CASSIVAVRNYGYTF. In DNA, the CDR3 is TGTGCCAGTAGTATAGTTGCGGTGCGTAACTATGGCTACACCTTC. The chain has TRBV19 and TRBJ1-2, with no clear D. The germline CDR1 and CDR2 sequences are LNHDA and SQIVND (reference sequence). The V end was cut by 1 base, the J end by 1 base, with 10 bases between. The CDR3 covers 15 residues.

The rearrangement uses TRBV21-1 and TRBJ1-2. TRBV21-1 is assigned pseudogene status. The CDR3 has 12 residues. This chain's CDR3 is CASSKGGGGYTF. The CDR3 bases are TGTGCCAGCAGCAAAGGGGGGGGCGGCTACACCTTC.

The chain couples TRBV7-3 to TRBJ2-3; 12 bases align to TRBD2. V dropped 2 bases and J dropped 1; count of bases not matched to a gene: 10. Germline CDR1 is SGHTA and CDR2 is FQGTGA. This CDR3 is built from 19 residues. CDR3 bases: TGTGCCAGCAGCTTATTTTGGCTAGCGGGGGGGCTGCGCACAGATACGCAGTATTTT. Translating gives CASSLFWLAGGLRTDTQYF.